Sequencing of this T cell receptor beta chain was carried out in a study of cytomegalovirus exposure and HLA in healthy donors. Study-level points and caveats: Confirmation was obtained in vitro that a few CMV-associated chains are specific for CMV antigens. Altogether, about 160 TCR beta chains were recorded as cytomegalovirus-associated.

Primers: 60 Vbeta forward and 13 Jbeta reverse. In the authors' methods: A later analysis tallied about 80 million unique TCR beta chains, around 10 million of them shared. Assay used: immunoSEQ multiplex PCR; TCRdb lists only in-frame clones, some missing. V and J calls and clone size follow that table, whereas D and trimming were derived from the DNA. Seen here are under 200,000 clones, around two thirds observed once, and the top ten hold less than 1.5%. The CDR3 is 14 residues long. The V gene's germline CDR1 is MNHEY and CDR2 SMNVEV (reference sequence). V shed 5 bases and J 2 bases; nucleotides not matched to a gene: 3. This clone was detected only once. Its cognate antigen is unknown.

The rearrangement uses TRBV27 and TRBJ1-5; 7 nucleotides line up with TRBD1. The receptor's source is a man aged 50 to 60 in good health and CMV-seronegative. Specimen: PBMCs. DNA for the CDR3: TGTGCCAGCAGTCATGGGACAGGCAATCAGCCCCAGCATTTT. Encoded protein: CASSHGTGNQPQHF.